This is a list of T cell receptor beta chains from one sample in a study of T cell repertoires in cytomegalovirus infection. MiXCR, applied by TCRdb to the reads, yields one record per CDR3 protein. The profile shows more than 400,000 distinct CDR3 sequences, more than 20% of them singletons. The specimen was PBMCs. The origin of the receptors is a human donor in good health (CMV status not recorded). Some clones in this sample may be carry-over from other donors' samples. The CDR3 runs from the conserved cysteine through the conserved F or W. Each record gives: clone size, J gene, V gene, D gene, CDR3 length, CDR3 protein, CDR3 DNA. A D gene is named only where the DNA matches it firmly. Clone size, where shown, is once, few, many, or a class for clones that have expanded.

size: few
J: TRBJ1-2
V: TRBV30
D: NA
length: 14
CDR3: CAWSGQTLKSGYTF
DNA: TGTGCCTGGAGTGGACAGACTCTGAAGAGCGGCTACACCTTC

size: many
J: TRBJ1-5
V: TRBV7-9
D: NA
length: 14
CDR3: CASSLGNSNQPQHF
DNA: TGTGCCAGCAGCTTAGGGAATAGCAATCAGCCCCAGCATTTT

size: NA
J: TRBJ1-4
V: TRBV28
D: NA
length: 14
CDR3: CASRGQPANEKLFF
DNA: TGTGCCAGCCGAGGGCAGCCCGCTAATGAAAAACTGTTTTTT

size: NA
J: TRBJ2-1
V: TRBV12-3/TRBV12-4
D: TRBD2
length: 19
CDR3: CASTPEVWLAGGWGNEQFF
DNA: TGTGCCAGCACCCCCGAGGTATGGTTAGCGGGAGGTTGGGGAAATGAGCAGTTCTTC

size: once
J: TRBJ1-2
V: TRBV20-1
D: NA
length: 13
CDR3: CSARAVAGFGYTF
DNA: TGCAGTGCTAGAGCTGTGGCAGGGTTTGGCTACACCTTC

size: few
J: TRBJ2-1
V: TRBV12-3/TRBV12-4
D: TRBD2
length: 15
CDR3: CASSFLAGGRGEQFF
DNA: TGTGCCAGCAGTTTCTTAGCGGGAGGGCGGGGTGAGCAGTTCTTC

size: many
J: TRBJ2-5
V: TRBV7-8
D: TRBD2
length: 15
CDR3: CASSLDVAGEVNQYF
DNA: TGTGCCAGCAGCTTAGATGTAGCGGGGGAAGTAAACCAGTACTTC

size: NA
J: TRBJ1-5
V: TRBV12-5
D: NA
length: 15
CDR3: CASGFLDSPNQPQHF
DNA: TGTGCTAGTGGTTTTCTGGACAGCCCCAATCAGCCCCAGCATTTT

size: NA
J: TRBJ1-6
V: TRBV7-9
D: TRBD1
length: 14
CDR3: CASSPGTDGSPLHF
DNA: TGTGCCAGCAGCCCCGGGACAGATGGTTCACCCCTCCACTTT

size: NA
J: TRBJ1-5
V: TRBV19
D: TRBD1
length: 15
CDR3: CASTWTGEGNQPQHF
DNA: TGTGCCAGTACCTGGACAGGGGAGGGCAATCAGCCCCAGCATTTT

size: few
J: TRBJ1-5
V: TRBV7-9
D: TRBD1
length: 14
CDR3: CASSSSTGNQPQHF
DNA: TGTGCCAGCAGCTCTTCGACAGGGAATCAGCCCCAGCATTTT

size: NA
J: TRBJ2-7
V: TRBV29-1
D: NA
length: 16
CDR3: CSVAQGIGVHPYEQYF
DNA: TGCAGCGTCGCCCAAGGGATCGGGGTTCACCCCTACGAGCAGTACTTC

size: NA
J: TRBJ2-4
V: TRBV18
D: NA
length: 16
CDR3: CASSPAEGATKNIQYF
DNA: TGTGCCAGCTCACCAGCGGAGGGGGCGACCAAAAACATTCAGTACTTC